Following are 3 T cell receptor beta chains from one sample sequenced in a study of metastatic and nonmetastatic thyroid tumors (dated by TCRdb to the early 2020s). Libraries were built with PCR. The instrument given in TCRdb is Illumina HiSeq 4000. TCRdb reworked the public reads: Q25 trimming with fastp, MiXCR clone assembly, productive beta chains retained. The sample profile shows some 23,000 clones; approximately 30% of them were found once. The ten largest clonotypes hold about 5.7% of the sample. No treatment had been received by any patient before thyroid surgery. The specimen was tumor tissue. These receptors were obtained from a female donor with papillary thyroid cancer or a benign thyroid nodule (not recorded which). Some clones in this sample may be carry-over from other donors' samples.

This clone has a count of ten or more. V and J are TRBV20-1 and TRBJ2-2; TRBD2 matches 11 bases. CDR1 and CDR2 (germline): DFQATT, SNEGSKA (reference sequence). The CDR3 spans 16 residues. V shed 0 bases, J shed 3 bases, and the junction held 3 bases outside the gene matches. CDR3 region: CSARELTSGDTGELFF. In DNA form, the CDR3 reads TGCAGTGCTAGAGAGCTGACTAGCGGGGACACCGGGGAGCTGTTTTTT.

The chain joins TRBV19 to TRBJ2-7; 8 positions match TRBD1. V was clipped by 4 bases and J by 5 bases; unmatched bases: 4. The CDR3 has 13 residues. Per germline, CDR1 LNHDA and CDR2 SQIVND (reference sequence). CDR3 nucleotides: TGTGCCAGTAGTAGAGACAGGGGCCACGAGCAGTACTTC. Amino acids: CASSRDRGHEQYF.

This chain links TRBV27 with TRBJ2-5; D remains unclear. V lost 6 bases and J 1 base, leaving 9 bases between the germline ends. The CDR3 is 13 residues long. CDR1 and CDR2 from the germline V gene are MNHEY and SMNVEV (reference sequence). DNA of the CDR3: TGTGCCAGCAGCCGTATCGCCCAAGAGACCCAGTACTTC. This codes for CASSRIAQETQYF.